One and the same sample provided the 22 T cell receptor beta chains below, sequenced in a study of T-cell memory formation after mild COVID-19. In TCRdb, the 5' RACE reads were re-called with MiXCR into one record per CDR3 protein. In the table there are roughly 250,000 distinct CDR3 sequences, roughly 17% of which are singletons. Sequencing was carried out using PBMCs or a T cell subset sorted from them (not recorded which). These TCRs come from a man between 18 and 35 years old who had mild COVID-19 (a few samples of this study predate the infection). Cell type and time point are not known.

This clonotype was observed a handful of times. This chain uses TRBV6-2 or TRBV6-3 with TRBJ2-7; TRBD1 aligns across 7 bases. This CDR3 is 14 amino acids long. V dropped 8 bases and J dropped 1; count of bases not matched to a gene: 8. Germline-derived CDR1 and CDR2 are MNHEY and SVGEGT. DNA for the CDR3: TGTGCCAGCTCTGGGGCAGGGGGATCCTACGAGCAGTACGTC. Protein: CASSGAGGSYEQYV.

J is TRBJ2-5 and V is TRBV20-1; D tentatively fits TRBD1 or TRBD2 (6 bases each). The CDR3 spans 15 residues. V was cut by 5 bases and J by 4 bases, with 20 bases left in between. Germline loops: CDR1 DFQATT, CDR2 SNEGSKA (reference sequence). CDR3 loop: CSAFTPEGGRETQYF. The CDR3 coding sequence is TGCAGTGCTTTCACACCCGAGGGGGGCCGAGAGACCCAGTACTTC.

This clonotype occurred a few times. The rearrangement links TRBV10-2 to TRBJ2-1, with D perhaps being TRBD1 or TRBD2 (6 bases each). V was cut by 2 bases and J by 9 bases, with 14 bases left in between. CDR1 and CDR2 from the germline V gene are WSHSY and SAAADI. The CDR3 is 14 amino acids. This chain's CDR3 is CASSEVGGRGEQFF. The CDR3 DNA follows: TGCGCCAGCAGTGAGGTAGGGGGGCGGGGTGAGCAGTTCTTC.

V gene TRBV20-1 combines with J gene TRBJ2-5; TRBD2 matches at 7 bases. This CDR3 region has 16 residues. The J segment lost 9 bases and the V segment lost 0 bases, leaving 16 bases of the junction unmatched. Germline CDR1 reads DFQATT; CDR2 reads SNEGSKA (reference sequence). The CDR3: CSARDRVAGTPVAQYF. The CDR3 region has the DNA TGCAGTGCTAGAGATCGGGTAGCGGGCACTCCCGTGGCCCAGTACTTC.

The chain recombines TRBV12-3 or TRBV12-4 with TRBJ2-6; D is possibly TRBD1 (6 bases). CDR3 length equals 15 residues. Deletions cut 3 bases from V and 2 bases from J, with 8 bases between. CDR3 amino acids: CASSLGATGANVLTF. CDR3 coding DNA: TGTGCCAGCAGTTTGGGGGCGACTGGGGCCAACGTCCTGACTTTC.

This clonotype was counted many times. The genes are TRBV7-2 and TRBJ2-5; no definite D call. There are 12 residues in the CDR3. Per the germline V gene, CDR1 is SGHTA and CDR2 is FQGNSA. V was clipped by 5 bases and J by 5 bases, with 9 bases between them. CDR3 region: CASSATWETQYF. Written as DNA, the CDR3 is TGTGCCAGCAGCGCCACTTGGGAGACCCAGTACTTC.

This clonotype was seen a few times. The J gene is TRBJ2-4, the V gene TRBV9; TRBD2 is a possible D gene (7 bases). Germline V gives CDR1 SGDLS, CDR2 YYNGEE. The V end was cut by 2 bases, the J end by 6 bases, with 18 bases between. This CDR3 has 16 residues. The chain's CDR3 is CASSVGGAHSGNIQYF. Here the CDR3 DNA reads TGTGCCAGCAGCGTGGGGGGGGCGCATTCTGGAAACATTCAGTACTTC.

This clonotype was counted ten times or more. The chain uses TRBV5-1 and TRBJ2-2; D is perhaps TRBD1 (5 bases). The CDR3 spans 14 residues. V was shortened by 8 bases and J by 0 bases, with 11 bases between the two germline ends. Germline V gene sequence: CDR1 SGHRS, CDR2 YFSETQ. CDR3 sequence: CASGAVPNTGELFF. The CDR3 DNA follows: TGCGCCAGTGGGGCAGTCCCGAACACCGGGGAGCTGTTTTTT.

This clonotype has just a few counts. V usage is TRBV7-3 and J usage is TRBJ1-1; no firm D call. Trimming stripped 5 bases from V and 3 bases from J, with 13 bases between. This CDR3 comprises 14 residues. Germline V gene sequence: CDR1 SGHTA, CDR2 FQGTGA. This chain's CDR3 is CASSGGREDTEAFF. CDR3 DNA: TGTGCCAGCAGCGGAGGTAGGGAGGACACTGAAGCTTTCTTT.

The chain is built from TRBV4-1 and TRBJ2-3, with 9 bases aligning to TRBD2. Germline CDR1 and CDR2: MGHRA and YSYEKL. This CDR3 comprises 15 residues. With 4 bases clipped from V and 3 bases from J, the junction kept 5 bases outside the gene matches. CDR3 residues: CASSRNSGGTDTQYF. The CDR3 DNA is TGCGCCAGCAGCCGCAACAGCGGGGGGACAGATACGCAGTATTTT.

This rearrangement joins TRBV28 to TRBJ2-7, with D perhaps assigned TRBD1 or TRBD2 (6 bases each). The CDR3 loop spans 13 amino acids. The ends were cut back, 6 bases at V and 6 bases at J, with 15 bases in the middle. Germline CDR1 is MDHEN and CDR2 is SYDVKM. The CDR3 coding sequence is TGTGCCAGCAGCCGGGGCGGGACACCCGAGCAGTACGTC. It is translated as CASSRGGTPEQYV.

The chain uses TRBV6-5 and TRBJ2-5, with TRBD2 matching 10 bases. J was trimmed by 2 bases and V by 4 bases; bases with no gene match: 7. The CDR3 has 16 residues. From germline, CDR1 is MNHEY and CDR2 SVGAGI. CDR3 loop: CASSWGLAGVQETQYF. CDR3 nucleotide sequence: TGTGCCAGCAGTTGGGGTCTAGCGGGGGTACAAGAGACCCAGTACTTC.

This clonotype was detected a few times. V and J are TRBV4-2 and TRBJ1-4, with 8 bases identical to TRBD1. The CDR3 covers 16 residues. CDR1 LGHNA and CDR2 YNFKEQ come from the germline V gene. V trimming: 3 bases; J trimming: 7 bases; junction bases outside the gene matches: 10. The CDR3 DNA is TGTGCCAGCAGCCACTTCGGGAAGGGGACAGGTGAAAAACTGTTTTTT. Translated, it gives CASSHFGKGTGEKLFF.

The count of this clonotype is one. V and J are TRBV6-6 and TRBJ1-1; a weak D match, TRBD1 (5 bases). Germline assignment: CDR1 MNHNY and CDR2 SVGAGI (reference sequence). V lost 1 base and J 2 bases, leaving 14 bases between the germline ends. CDR3 length: 16 residues. CDR3 sequence (DNA): TGTGCCAGCAGTTACTGGGGCCCGGGGAGAAACACTGAAGCTTTCTTT. Translation: CASSYWGPGRNTEAFF.

The sample holds a few counts of this clonotype. The chain is built from TRBV7-3 and TRBJ2-1; D is ambiguous. This CDR3 has 11 amino acids. V lost 4 bases and J 10 bases, leaving 8 bases between the germline ends. Per the germline V gene, CDR1 is SGHTA and CDR2 is FQGTGA. In DNA, the CDR3 is TGTGCCAGCAGCTCCGGCGCGGAGCAGTTCTTC. Translating gives CASSSGAEQFF. The full variable domain, rest sourced from reference TRBV7-3 and TRBJ2-1, is GAGVSQTPSNKVTEKGKYVELRCDPISGHTALYWYRQSLGQGPEFLIYFQGTGAADDSGLPNDRFFAVRPEGSVSTLKIQRTERGDSAVYLCASSSGAEQFFGPGTRLTVL.

Many counts were recorded for this clonotype. The chain joins TRBV6-2 or TRBV6-3 to TRBJ1-2; D ambiguous. CDR1 and CDR2 (germline): MNHEY, SVGEGT. V was trimmed by 6 bases and J by 5 bases, leaving 16 bases between them. The CDR3 sequence is 14 residues long. The CDR3 nucleotides read TGTGCCAGCAGCTCCCCCCCGTGGGGTTATGGCTACACCTTC. Translation gives CASSSPPWGYGYTF.

In its sample, this clonotype was seen many times. The chain employs TRBV7-9 and TRBJ2-3; 10 bases agree with TRBD2. Germline V gene lookup returns CDR1 SEHNR and CDR2 FQNEAQ (reference sequence). The CDR3 spans 17 residues. J was trimmed by 1 base and V by 1 base; bases with no gene match: 5. The chain's CDR3 is CASSLVGTSGGTDTQYF. CDR3 sequence (DNA): TGTGCCAGCAGCTTAGTCGGAACTAGCGGGGGCACAGATACGCAGTATTTT.

This chain connects TRBV7-3 to TRBJ2-3; D unresolved. The CDR3 sequence is 13 residues long. V was trimmed by 5 bases and J by 4 bases, leaving 10 bases between them. Germline V gene data show CDR1 as SGHTA and CDR2 as FQGTGA. In nucleotides, the CDR3 is TGTGCCAGCAGCCCCGGACGGGCAGATACGCAGTATTTT. Its protein is CASSPGRADTQYF.

The V and J genes are TRBV29-1 and TRBJ2-1; TRBD2 aligns across 9 bases. V gave up 7 bases and J gave up 7 bases; unmatched junction bases: 17. There are 16 residues in the CDR3. The germline V gene encodes CDR1 SQVTM and CDR2 ANQGSEA. For the CDR3, the DNA is TGCAGCGGAGAGGGGAGCGGGGGGCCGAACCTAAATGAGCAGTTCTTC. Amino acids: CSGEGSGGPNLNEQFF.

This clonotype has ten or more counts. This chain joins TRBV7-3 and TRBJ2-3; possible D gene TRBD1, 5 bases. The CDR3 extends over 13 amino acids. Trimming took off 1 base at V and 6 bases at J, with 8 bases between the two ends. Germline V CDR1 and CDR2: SGHTA, FQGTGA. The DNA for the CDR3 is TGTGCCAGCAGCTTAAGTAGGGGCGATACGCAGTATTTT. This gives the protein CASSLSRGDTQYF.

The chain joins TRBV6-5 to TRBJ1-2, with D hard to call. The CDR3 covers 15 residues. Per germline, CDR1 MNHEY and CDR2 SVGAGI. V gave up 4 bases and J gave up 4 bases, with 16 bases separating them. CDR3 loop: CASSSGQAGLYGYTF. CDR3 DNA: TGTGCCAGCAGTTCTGGGCAGGCCGGACTCTATGGCTACACCTTC.

This clonotype has only a few counts. The chain has TRBV7-3 and TRBJ2-2; no reliable D call. The CDR3 extends over 13 amino acids. V lost 4 bases and J 7 bases, leaving 10 bases between the germline ends. Germline-derived CDR1 and CDR2 are SGHTA and FQGTGA. The CDR3 bases are TGTGCCAGCAGCTCCTTCATGAACGGGGAGCTGTTTTTT. Its translation: CASSSFMNGELFF.